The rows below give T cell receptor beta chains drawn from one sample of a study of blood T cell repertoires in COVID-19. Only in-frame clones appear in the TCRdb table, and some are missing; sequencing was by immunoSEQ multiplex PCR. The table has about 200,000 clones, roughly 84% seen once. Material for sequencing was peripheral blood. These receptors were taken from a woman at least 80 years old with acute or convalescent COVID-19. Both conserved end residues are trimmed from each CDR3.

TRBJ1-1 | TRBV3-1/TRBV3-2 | ASSQGQMNTEAF
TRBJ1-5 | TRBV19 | ASSLGSNQPQH
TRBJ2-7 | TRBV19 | ASSQGQDYEQY
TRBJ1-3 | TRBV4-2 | ASSAQPDSTFSGNTIY
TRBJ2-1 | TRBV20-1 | SVGGDVEQF
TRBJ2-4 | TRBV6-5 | ASGAGQNIQY
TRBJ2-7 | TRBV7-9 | ASSSLTTSGDYEQY
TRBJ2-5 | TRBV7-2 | ASSLGPLAQETQY
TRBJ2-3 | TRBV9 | ASSVGGRAPDTQY
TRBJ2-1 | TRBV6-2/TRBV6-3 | ASSDNWGFEQF
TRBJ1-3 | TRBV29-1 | SVEELSGNTIY
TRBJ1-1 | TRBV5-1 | ASSWDWITLNTEAF
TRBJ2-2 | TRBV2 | ASSVGGTGELF
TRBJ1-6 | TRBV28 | ASSSVEGQYNSPLH
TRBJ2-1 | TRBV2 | ASSEPGGGQF
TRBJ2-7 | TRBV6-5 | ASSYSINRGLEQY
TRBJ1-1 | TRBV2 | ASSTEKNTEAF
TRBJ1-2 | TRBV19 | ASSADRIYGYT
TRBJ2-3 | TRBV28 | ASTGGRGVDTQY
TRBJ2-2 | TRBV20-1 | SASRTSGTYGGELF
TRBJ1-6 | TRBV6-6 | ASSLKVLSVGDRGNSPLH
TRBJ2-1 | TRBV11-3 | ASSLGGEGEQF
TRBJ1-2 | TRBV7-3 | ASSLSQGGYGYT
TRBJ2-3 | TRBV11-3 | ASSSSTPSSTDTQY
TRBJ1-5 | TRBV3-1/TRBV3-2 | ASSQAYNQPQH
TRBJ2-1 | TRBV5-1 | ASSLGSESYNEQF
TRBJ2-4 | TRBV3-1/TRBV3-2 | ASSQVVAQGIQY
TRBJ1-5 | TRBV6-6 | ASSSIGGANQPQH
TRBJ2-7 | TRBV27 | ASSFGQGVAEQY
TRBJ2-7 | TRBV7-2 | ASSPPWGGPEQY
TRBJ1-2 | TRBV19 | ASTPTDFYGYT
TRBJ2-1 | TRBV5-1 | ASSPPGTGAYNEQF
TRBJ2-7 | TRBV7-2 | ASSPRGRRSYEQY
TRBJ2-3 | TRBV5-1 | ASRDPGSDTQY
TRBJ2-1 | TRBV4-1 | ASSPPGLAGGVNEQF
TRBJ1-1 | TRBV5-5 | ASSLGLTSTEAF
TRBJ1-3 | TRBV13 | ASSLLKLSGNTIY
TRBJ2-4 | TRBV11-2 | ASSPHQGASY
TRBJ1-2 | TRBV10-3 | AISEPGTADYGYT
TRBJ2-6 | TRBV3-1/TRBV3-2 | ASSQVLTSDGANVLT
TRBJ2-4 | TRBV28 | ASSLILGANARAIQY
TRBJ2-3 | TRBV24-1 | ATSDPSPGVGADTQY
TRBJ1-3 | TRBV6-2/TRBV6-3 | ASSYSGISGNTIY
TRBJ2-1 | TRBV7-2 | ASSLVRESSYNEQF
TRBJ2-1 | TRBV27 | ASREVAGLYREQF
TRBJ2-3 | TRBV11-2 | ASSLVSAGVGTDTQY
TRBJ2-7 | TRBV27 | ASSRTGVEQY
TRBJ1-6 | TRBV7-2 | ASRTGLNNSPLH
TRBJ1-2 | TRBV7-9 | ASSPGTNYGYT
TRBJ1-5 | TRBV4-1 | ASSRGQGPNQPQH
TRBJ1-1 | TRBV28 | ASSLFRGTEAF
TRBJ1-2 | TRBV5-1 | ASSLALDRVTYT
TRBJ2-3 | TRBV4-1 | ASRYSGRATTDTQY
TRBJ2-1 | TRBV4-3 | ASSQTSGSYNEQF
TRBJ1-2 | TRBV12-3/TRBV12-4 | ASSFTDYGYT
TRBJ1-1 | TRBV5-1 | ASRARGSDTEAF
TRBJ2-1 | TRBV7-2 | ASSSAASGYNEQF
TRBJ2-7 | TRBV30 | AVGSHPYEQY